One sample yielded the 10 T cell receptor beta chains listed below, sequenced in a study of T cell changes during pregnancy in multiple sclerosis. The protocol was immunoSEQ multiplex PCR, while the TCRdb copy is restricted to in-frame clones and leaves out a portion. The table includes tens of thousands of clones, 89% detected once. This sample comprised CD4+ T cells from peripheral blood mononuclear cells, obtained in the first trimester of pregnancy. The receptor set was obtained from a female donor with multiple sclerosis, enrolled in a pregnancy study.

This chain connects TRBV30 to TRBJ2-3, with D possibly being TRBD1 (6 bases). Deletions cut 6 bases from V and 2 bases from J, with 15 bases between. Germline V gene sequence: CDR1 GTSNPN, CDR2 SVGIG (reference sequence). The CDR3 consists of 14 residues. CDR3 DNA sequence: TGTGCCTGTCAATCACAGGGTTCCACAGATACGCAGTATTTT. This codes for CACQSQGSTDTQYF.

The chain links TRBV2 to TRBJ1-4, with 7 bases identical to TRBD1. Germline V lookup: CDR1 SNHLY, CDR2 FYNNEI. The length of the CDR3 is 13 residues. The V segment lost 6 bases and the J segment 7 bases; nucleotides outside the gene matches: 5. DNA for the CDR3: TGTGCCAGCAGCGAATACAGGGGTGAAAAACTGTTTTTT. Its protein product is CASSEYRGEKLFF.

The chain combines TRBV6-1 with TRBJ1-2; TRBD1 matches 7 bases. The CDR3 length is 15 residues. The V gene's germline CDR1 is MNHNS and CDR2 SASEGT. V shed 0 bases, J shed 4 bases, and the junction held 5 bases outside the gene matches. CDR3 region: CASSEADRDGYGYTF. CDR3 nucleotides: TGTGCCAGCAGTGAAGCCGACAGGGACGGCTATGGCTACACCTTC.

DNA for the CDR3: TGTGCCAGCAGGACCACTAGCGGGAGGGCCAGAGATACGCAGTATTTT. This encodes CASRTTSGRARDTQYF. The chain has TRBV27 and TRBJ2-3; 13 nucleotides align to TRBD2. The CDR3 extends over 16 amino acids. V was clipped by 6 bases and J by 5 bases; unmatched bases: 8. The germline V gene encodes CDR1 MNHEY and CDR2 SMNVEV (reference sequence).

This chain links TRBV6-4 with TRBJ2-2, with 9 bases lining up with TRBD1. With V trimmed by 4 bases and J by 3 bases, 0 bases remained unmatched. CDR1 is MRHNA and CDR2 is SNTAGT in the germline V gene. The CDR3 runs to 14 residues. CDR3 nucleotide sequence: TGTGCCAGCAGTGGACAGGGGGACACCGGGGAGCTGTTTTTT. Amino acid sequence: CASSGQGDTGELFF.

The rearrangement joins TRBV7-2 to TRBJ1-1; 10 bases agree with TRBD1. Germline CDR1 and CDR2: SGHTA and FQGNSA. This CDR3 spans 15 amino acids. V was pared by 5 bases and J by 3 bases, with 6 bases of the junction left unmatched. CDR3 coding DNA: TGTGCCAGCAGCCCGGGACAGGGGTGGGACACTGAAGCTTTCTTT. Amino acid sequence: CASSPGQGWDTEAFF.

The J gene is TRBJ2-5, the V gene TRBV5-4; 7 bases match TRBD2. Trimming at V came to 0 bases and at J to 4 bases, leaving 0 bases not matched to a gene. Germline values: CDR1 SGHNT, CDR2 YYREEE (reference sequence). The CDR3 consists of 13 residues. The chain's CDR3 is CASSLVAGETQYF. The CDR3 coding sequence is TGTGCCAGCAGCTTGGTAGCGGGAGAGACCCAGTACTTC.

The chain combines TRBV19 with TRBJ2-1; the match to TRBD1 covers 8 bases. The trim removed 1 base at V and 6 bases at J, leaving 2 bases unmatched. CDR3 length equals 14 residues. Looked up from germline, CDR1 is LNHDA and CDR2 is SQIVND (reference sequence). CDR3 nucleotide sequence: TGTGCCAGTAGTATAGGGACAGGGTCCAATGAGCAGTTCTTC. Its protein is CASSIGTGSNEQFF.

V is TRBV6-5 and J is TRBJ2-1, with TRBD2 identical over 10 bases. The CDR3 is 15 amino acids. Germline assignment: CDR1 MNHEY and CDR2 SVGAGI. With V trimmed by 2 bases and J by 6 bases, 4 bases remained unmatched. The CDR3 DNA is TGTGCCAGCAGTTACCAGCGGGAGGGCCCCAATGAGCAGTTCTTC. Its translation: CASSYQREGPNEQFF.

DNA for the CDR3: TGTGCCAGCAGTCCAGGGACAGGAGGTCAAGAGACCCAGTACTTC. Encoded protein: CASSPGTGGQETQYF. The chain employs TRBV7-9 and TRBJ2-5; 8 bases fit TRBD1. The CDR3 is 15 residues long. J lost 2 bases, V lost 6 bases, and 8 bases had no gene match. Germline CDR1 SEHNR, CDR2 FQNEAQ (reference sequence). Full variable domain (rest looked up from reference TRBV7-9 and TRBJ2-5): DTGVSQNPRHKITKRGQNVTFRCDPISEHNRLYWYRQTLGQGPEFLTYFQNEAQLEKSRLLSDRFSAERPKGSFSTLEIQRTEQGDSAMYLCASSPGTGGQETQYFGPGTRLLVL.